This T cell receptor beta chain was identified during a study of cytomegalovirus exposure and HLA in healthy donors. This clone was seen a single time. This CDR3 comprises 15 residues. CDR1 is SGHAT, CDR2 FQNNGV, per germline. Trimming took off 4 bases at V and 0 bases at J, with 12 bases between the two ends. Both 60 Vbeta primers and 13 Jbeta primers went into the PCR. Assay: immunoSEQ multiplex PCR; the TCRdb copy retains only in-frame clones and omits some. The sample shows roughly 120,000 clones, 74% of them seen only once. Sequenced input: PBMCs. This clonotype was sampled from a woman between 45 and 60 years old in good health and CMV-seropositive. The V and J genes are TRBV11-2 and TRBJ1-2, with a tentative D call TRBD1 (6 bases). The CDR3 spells CASSSRGQTNYGYTF. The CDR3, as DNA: TGTGCCAGCAGCTCCCGAGGACAGACTAACTATGGCTACACCTTC.